This T cell receptor (beta chain) derives from a study of T cell repertoires in cytomegalovirus infection. For the study at large: As its CMV epitopes, the study selected recently identified HLA-C-restricted and well-studied HLA-B-restricted targets. Public TCR beta signatures were indicative of both CMV infection and a matching HLA type. Study-wide results and caveats: There were carriers of CMV plus the relevant HLA, and cumulative public TCR beta family frequency identified them. The ex vivo response was dominated by HLA-C-restricted CMV-specific TCR beta clonotypes.

The CDR3 runs to 13 residues. V was shortened by 0 bases and J by 2 bases, with 5 bases between the two germline ends. Germline CDR1 and CDR2: SGHRS and YFSETQ. The sample holds a few counts of this clonotype. The target antigen is unknown. MiXCR was run by TCRdb on the reads, yielding one entry per CDR3 protein. The repertoire holds 300,000 to 400,000 distinct CDR3 sequences, with about 29% as singletons. V and J are TRBV5-1 and TRBJ1-2, with D uncertain. Sequencing was performed on cultured PBMCs, taken from culture after CMV antigen stimulation. The sequence derives from a human donor in good health (CMV status not recorded). Some clones in this sample may be carry-over from other donors' samples. CDR3 nucleotide sequence: TGCGCCAGCAGCTTGGAGCGGAACTATGGCTACACCTTC. Amino acids: CASSLERNYGYTF. The complete variable domain, with remaining parts taken from reference TRBV5-1 and TRBJ1-2, reads KAGVTQTPRYLIKTRGQQVTLSCSPISGHRSVSWYQQTPGQGLQFLFEYFSETQRNKGNFPGRFSGRQFSNSRSEMNVSTLELGDSALYLCASSLERNYGYTFGSGTRLTVV.